The clone carrying this TCR beta chain was detected a few times. CDR1 LGHNA and CDR2 YSLEER come from the germline V gene. Deletions cut 3 bases from V and 0 bases from J, with 5 bases between. This CDR3 contains 13 residues. These data belong to a study of blood T cell repertoires in COVID-19. Study-level information: Samples came from the United States, Italy and Spain, spanning acute and convalescent COVID-19. Sample material is recorded as cDNA or gDNA derived from T cells, B-cell-depleted T cells, or PBMCs.

Authors' analysis steps: Estimation of nucleated cell counts was performed using reference gene primer amplification. Clones were read by immunoSEQ multiplex PCR, and TCRdb kept only the in-frame ones, dropping some. The V and J calls and the clone size are those of that table, but D and trimming were determined from the DNA. The sample shows 65,000 to 95,000 clones, 75% to 85% of them seen only once. During active infection, Seattle patients enrolled and were then monitored through disease. Sequences were obtained from peripheral blood. The source is a man aged 60 to 75 with COVID-19, enrolled during active disease. The chain links TRBV4-3 to TRBJ1-1; D call uncertain. Here the CDR3 reads CASSQEMNTEAFF. CDR3 DNA: TGCGCCAGCAGCCAGGAGATGAACACTGAAGCTTTCTTT.